This T cell receptor beta chain originates from a study of CDR3 diversity in severe acne. CDR1 and CDR2 from the germline V gene are KGHDR and SFDVKD. The CDR3 is made up of 12 amino acids. The V end lost 7 bases, the J end lost 1 base, and 6 bases lay between the germline ends. Each CDR3 protein gets one entry after TCRdb re-called the PCR reads with MiXCR. Among more than 80,000 distinct CDR3 sequences listed, roughly 49% were seen once. A few counts support this clonotype. The receptor's source is a male donor with severe acne vulgaris. Input material: blood. The chain has TRBV24-1 and TRBJ2-5, with no clear D. The CDR3 bases are TGTGCCACCAGGGGGATCCAAGAGACCCAGTACTTC. Translated, it gives CATRGIQETQYF.